A single sample is the source of the 16 T cell receptor beta chains below, sequenced in a study of early T cells in non-severe SARS-CoV-2 infection. In TCRdb, the 5' RACE reads were re-called with MiXCR into one record per CDR3 protein. The table has about 64,000 distinct CDR3 sequences, around 13% seen once. The source material was whole blood. All receptors come from an adult who was a healthcare worker with PCR-confirmed SARS-CoV-2 infection or an uninfected control (not recorded which).

This clonotype has more than one count but fewer than ten. The chain employs TRBV20-1 and TRBJ2-3, with 9 bases identical to TRBD1. The CDR3 has 14 amino acids. With V trimmed by 3 bases and J by 2 bases, 3 bases remained unmatched. From germline, CDR1 is DFQATT and CDR2 SNEGSKA (reference sequence). CDR3: CSARGQGNTDTQYF. In DNA, the CDR3 is TGCAGTGCTAGGGGACAGGGAAACACAGATACGCAGTATTTT.

The chain uses TRBV27 and TRBJ1-3, with unresolved D. V lost 2 bases and J 2 bases, leaving 7 bases between the germline ends. The V gene's germline CDR1 is MNHEY and CDR2 SMNVEV (reference sequence). The CDR3 sequence is 14 residues long. CDR3 region: CASSLRGPGNTIYF. Written as DNA, the CDR3 is TGTGCCAGCAGTTTACGGGGTCCTGGAAACACCATATATTTT.

This clonotype was recorded a few times. The chain joins TRBV5-1 to TRBJ2-7; D is unclear. This CDR3 has 16 amino acids. V was trimmed by 2 bases and J by 1 base, leaving 16 bases between them. Germline assignment: CDR1 SGHRS and CDR2 YFSETQ. CDR3 bases: TGCGCCAGCAGCTTCCAAAGAAGGAGTTCTTCCTACGAGCAGTACTTC. Its translation is CASSFQRRSSSYEQYF.

The J gene is TRBJ2-2, the V gene TRBV5-5, with D hard to call. This CDR3 contains 16 residues. Germline CDR1 is SGHKS and CDR2 is YYEKEE (reference sequence). V lost 4 bases and J 0 bases, leaving 13 bases between the germline ends. This chain's CDR3 is CASSPRTEANTGELFF. The CDR3 bases are TGTGCCAGCAGCCCACGCACAGAAGCGAACACCGGGGAGCTGTTTTTT.

This chain connects TRBV12-3 or TRBV12-4 to TRBJ2-1, with 13 bases identical to TRBD2. This CDR3 has 16 amino acids. The V and J ends lost 3 bases and 7 bases, in that order; junction bases with no gene match: 6. The CDR3 is CASSFPTSGGRNEQFF. Here the CDR3 DNA reads TGTGCCAGCAGTTTCCCGACTAGCGGGGGGCGGAATGAGCAGTTCTTC.

This clonotype was recorded a few times. The junction does not match germline at one end; this may be a read error. The rearrangement joins TRBV7-2 to TRBJ1-1, with TRBD1 as a possible D gene (5 bases). CDR3 length: 14 amino acids. CDR1 is SGHTA and CDR2 is FQGNSA in the germline V gene. The CDR3 is CASSQGLEGTEVFF. The CDR3 region has the DNA TGTGCCAGCAGCCAGGGATTAGAGGGGACTGAAGTTTTCTTT. The full variable domain, completed using reference TRBV7-2 and TRBJ1-1, is GAGVSQSPSNKVTEKGKDVELRCDPISGHTALYWYRQSLGQGLEFLIYFQGNSAPDKSGLPSDRFSAERTGGSVSTLTIQRTQQEDSAVYLCASSQGLEGTEVFFGQGTRLTVV.

This clonotype was seen more than once but under ten times. The chain joins TRBV19 to TRBJ1-5; D unclear. The germline gives CDR1 LNHDA, CDR2 SQIVND (reference sequence). CDR3 length: 14 residues. Trimming cost V 1 base and J 2 bases, with 6 bases left between them. DNA of the CDR3: TGTGCCAGTAGTATAGTGAAGGGCAATCAGCCCCAGCATTTT. Protein product: CASSIVKGNQPQHF. The whole variable domain, filled in from reference TRBV19 and TRBJ1-5, reads DGGITQSPKYLFRKEGQNVTLSCEQNLNHDAMYWYRQDPGQGLRLIYYSQIVNDFQKGDIAEGYSVSREKKESFPLTVTSAQKNPTAFYLCASSIVKGNQPQHFGDGTRLSIL.

The chain is built from TRBV3-1 and TRBJ2-3, with D tentatively TRBD1 (6 bases). Trimming shortened V by 0 bases and J by 5 bases, and 9 bases separated the two germline ends. Germline loops: CDR1 LGHDT, CDR2 YNNKEL (reference sequence). The CDR3 has 14 amino acids. CDR3 residues: CASSQELGQDTQYF. In DNA, the CDR3 is TGTGCCAGCAGCCAAGAACTGGGACAAGATACGCAGTATTTT.

This sequence joins TRBV20-1 and TRBJ2-7; TRBD2 aligns across 11 bases. The germline V gene encodes CDR1 DFQATT and CDR2 SNEGSKA (reference sequence). V lost 5 bases to trimming and J lost 3 bases; unmatched junction nucleotides: 3. The CDR3 is 13 residues long. The CDR3 sequence: CSASGTSGYEQYF. The CDR3 DNA follows: TGCAGTGCTTCCGGGACTAGCGGCTACGAGCAGTACTTC.

J is TRBJ2-2 and V is TRBV29-1; TRBD1 is a possible D gene (6 bases). The V gene's germline CDR1 is SQVTM and CDR2 ANQGSEA. CDR3 length: 15 amino acids. V was trimmed by 5 bases and J by 0 bases, leaving 13 bases between them. In DNA, the CDR3 is TGCAGCGTTTCCCCCGGGACAACGAACACCGGGGAGCTGTTTTTT. Its translation: CSVSPGTTNTGELFF.

This clonotype was seen a few times. The chain combines TRBV21-1 with TRBJ1-1; the table calls TRBD1, which could not be checked here. TRBV21-1 has pseudogene status. This CDR3 spans 11 amino acids. CDR3 bases: TGTGCCAGCAGCAAAGAAGGGACGGTTATTTTT. Translated, it gives CASSKEGTVIF.

The rearrangement uses TRBV6-1 and TRBJ2-5; D gene unclear. The CDR3 runs to 14 residues. Trimming removed 3 bases from V and 5 bases from J, with 13 bases in between. The germline V gene encodes CDR1 MNHNS and CDR2 SASEGT. CDR3 loop: CASSEGGAWETQYF. For the CDR3, the DNA is TGTGCCAGCAGTGAGGGTGGCGCCTGGGAGACCCAGTACTTC.

V usage is TRBV29-1 and J usage is TRBJ1-1; D is uncertain. Germline V gives CDR1 SQVTM, CDR2 ANQGSEA. V lost 7 bases and J lost 5, with 11 bases in between. The CDR3 consists of 11 residues. In DNA, the CDR3 is TGCAGCGCCCATCCGAGGACTGAAGCTTTCTTT. Protein sequence: CSAHPRTEAFF.

The chain links TRBV29-1 to TRBJ2-1, with TRBD2 matching 10 bases. The CDR3 sequence is 15 residues long. V trimming: 7 bases; J trimming: 3 bases; junction bases outside the gene matches: 9. Germline V gene data show CDR1 as SQVTM and CDR2 as ANQGSEA. The CDR3: CSAGQRGGFYNEQFF. CDR3 DNA: TGCAGCGCCGGACAGCGGGGGGGCTTCTACAATGAGCAGTTCTTC.

The chain uses TRBV20-1 and TRBJ1-4; tentative D call: TRBD1 (6 bases). Germline V gene sequence: CDR1 DFQATT, CDR2 SNEGSKA (reference sequence). The CDR3 has 11 amino acids. The germline V and J ends were trimmed by 5 bases and 10 bases, with 11 bases remaining between them. CDR3 coding DNA: TGCAGTGCTCTACAGGGAGGAAAACTGTTTTTT. Protein product: CSALQGGKLFF.

This chain connects TRBV5-1 to TRBJ2-5; 14 bases map to TRBD2. Germline assignment: CDR1 SGHRS and CDR2 YFSETQ. The CDR3 has 18 amino acids. The trim removed 4 bases at V and 0 bases at J, leaving 8 bases unmatched. The chain's CDR3 is CASSPGTSGGPDQETQYF. The CDR3, as DNA: TGCGCCAGCAGCCCTGGGACTAGCGGGGGACCAGACCAAGAGACCCAGTACTTC.